A selection of T cell receptor beta chains follows, all from one sample in a study of blood T cell repertoires in COVID-19. Sequencing used immunoSEQ multiplex PCR; TCRdb keeps in-frame clones, though not all of them. The table records over 120,000 clones, roughly 84% of them present only once. The sequenced material came from peripheral blood. These receptor sequences come from a man aged 60 to 75 with active or convalescent COVID-19. The conserved cysteine and the conserved F or W are not part of the CDR3 here. Fields, in order: J gene, CDR3 length, V gene, CDR3 protein.

TRBJ1-1 | 13 | TRBV4-3 | ASSQGRGLGTEAF
TRBJ2-2 | 13 | TRBV18 | ASSSNRENTGELF
TRBJ1-2 | 12 | TRBV5-8 | ASSLDRLAYGYT
TRBJ2-3 | 11 | TRBV9 | ASSLSDRGTQY
TRBJ1-4 | 10 | TRBV11-3 | ASSLDGEKLF
TRBJ2-2 | 11 | TRBV5-5 | ASSFRNTGELF
TRBJ1-1 | 12 | TRBV6-5 | ASSLSALNTEAF
TRBJ2-2 | 11 | TRBV12-3/TRBV12-4 | ASSLARAGELF
TRBJ1-1 | 15 | TRBV19 | ASSMRVPDRAGTEAF
TRBJ1-2 | 13 | TRBV4-1 | ASSHQDRSDYGYT
TRBJ2-5 | 14 | TRBV7-6 | ASSPPGLAAGGAQY
TRBJ1-1 | 11 | TRBV25-1 | ASTGALNTEAF
TRBJ2-1 | 13 | TRBV11-3 | ASSWGLAEGGEQF
TRBJ2-5 | 13 | TRBV19 | ASRRTSGIQETQY
TRBJ2-7 | 10 | TRBV6-2/TRBV6-3 | ASSWTAYEQY
TRBJ2-2 | 14 | TRBV11-3 | ASSRPTSGSTGELF
TRBJ1-1 | 14 | TRBV6-2/TRBV6-3 | ASSYNGRGADTEAF
TRBJ2-2 | 17 | TRBV24-1 | ATSDSGTGGQMTTGELF
TRBJ2-7 | 10 | TRBV19 | ASSIPPYEQY
TRBJ2-3 | 15 | TRBV21-1 | ASQAETTSGGTDTQY
TRBJ1-1 | 13 | TRBV11-2 | ASSAYDNPDTEAF
TRBJ1-2 | 12 | TRBV7-9 | ASSEQGVFYGYT
TRBJ1-1 | 13 | TRBV19 | ASSIGNRANTEAF
TRBJ2-1 | 9 | TRBV10-2 | ASRGGHEQF
TRBJ1-3 | 13 | TRBV6-5 | ASSYRREMRNTIY
TRBJ1-1 | 11 | TRBV29-1 | SVQTGLDTEAF
TRBJ1-5 | 13 | TRBV11-3 | ASSPEGASNQPQH
TRBJ2-5 | 11 | TRBV7-2 | ASSLGAGETQY
TRBJ1-2 | 11 | TRBV14 | ASSPGGSYGYT
TRBJ1-1 | 16 | TRBV7-8 | ASSLNRRPIRDDTEAF
TRBJ1-2 | 11 | TRBV13 | ASSQGGPWGYT
TRBJ1-1 | 13 | TRBV7-7 | ASSFLQGIQTEAF
TRBJ1-1 | 14 | TRBV28 | ASRPGQLTLNTEAF
TRBJ2-1 | 13 | TRBV7-6 | ASSQTIKKYNEQF
TRBJ1-5 | 16 | TRBV19 | ASSIAPVLGSGNQPQH
TRBJ1-5 | 12 | TRBV5-1 | ASSLGGTNQPQH
TRBJ2-1 | 14 | TRBV5-1 | ASSLAETSSYNEQF
TRBJ1-6 | 12 | TRBV18 | ASSLGQGNSPLH
TRBJ2-3 | 13 | TRBV24-1 | AISTGTGVPDTQY
TRBJ1-6 | 13 | TRBV30 | AWSAGAGVVSPLH
TRBJ2-1 | 9 | TRBV11-2 | ASSEYNEQF
TRBJ1-1 | 13 | TRBV3-1/TRBV3-2 | ASSQDIIPGTEAF
TRBJ2-3 | 13 | TRBV11-3 | ASSTGRTATDTQY
TRBJ2-3 | 14 | TRBV4-3 | ASSQTGTFGTDTQY
TRBJ2-3 | 15 | TRBV5-6 | ASSLGEGAGVVDTQY
TRBJ2-3 | 13 | TRBV5-1 | ASSPTTSGTDTQY
TRBJ2-1 | 14 | TRBV9 | ASTPPGTGGNNEQF
TRBJ1-1 | 11 | TRBV3-1/TRBV3-2 | ASSPRLDTEAF
TRBJ2-5 | 15 | TRBV18 | ASSSRVFSFGQETQY